These 31 T cell receptor beta chains were sequenced from one sample in a study of CD8 T cells in Susac syndrome. Random hexamers were used to reverse transcribe 0.5 to 1 ug of RNA. TCRdb reprocessed the immunoSEQ multiplex PCR reads with MiXCR, giving one entry per CDR3 protein. Of about 140,000 distinct CDR3 sequences listed, about 95% are singletons. The sequencing input was CD4+ T cells from PBMCs. These receptor sequences come from a human donor with Susac syndrome.

The rearrangement uses TRBV20-1 and TRBJ2-5; D gene unclear. V gave up 6 bases and J gave up 5 bases, with 13 bases separating them. The CDR3 is made up of 12 amino acids. Germline V gene sequence: CDR1 DFQATT, CDR2 SNEGSKA (reference sequence). The CDR3 DNA reads TGCAGTGCCCGGTCGCCGCGGGAGACCCAGTACTTC. Translated, it gives CSARSPRETQYF.

The chain recombines TRBV20-1 with TRBJ2-1; 8 positions match TRBD1. The CDR3 contains 15 residues. J gave up 4 bases and V 0 bases, and 5 bases lay outside the gene matches. Looked up from germline, CDR1 is DFQATT and CDR2 is SNEGSKA (reference sequence). In DNA form, the CDR3 reads TGCAGTGCTAGAGATCACAGGGGGTTGTACAATGAGCAGTTCTTC. Translation: CSARDHRGLYNEQFF.

The chain couples TRBV20-1 to TRBJ1-5; D remains ambiguous. Germline CDR1 and CDR2: DFQATT and SNEGSKA (reference sequence). This CDR3 comprises 13 residues. V dropped 6 bases and J dropped 0 bases, with 9 bases sitting between them. The CDR3 sequence is CSAKDFSNQPQHF. The DNA for the CDR3 is TGCAGTGCGAAGGACTTTAGCAATCAGCCCCAGCATTTT.

This clonotype was seen a handful of times. The chain joins TRBV6-5 to TRBJ2-3; 7 positions agree with TRBD1. Germline V lookup: CDR1 MNHEY, CDR2 SVGAGI. Losses at the gene ends were 2 bases for V and 2 bases for J; bases not matched to a gene: 7. This CDR3 has 16 residues. The chain's CDR3 is CASSYTMTGNTDTQYF. CDR3 bases: TGTGCCAGCAGTTACACAATGACAGGGAACACAGATACGCAGTATTTT.

This chain's CDR3 is CASTNIHSDTQYF. The CDR3 nucleotides read TGTGCCAGCACCAACATCCACTCAGATACGCAGTATTTT. The chain joins TRBV11-2 to TRBJ2-3; D is ambiguous. The CDR3 is made up of 13 amino acids. Per germline, CDR1 SGHAT and CDR2 FQNNGV. V was cut by 7 bases and J by 4 bases, with 12 bases left in between.

The chain carries TRBV7-6 and TRBJ2-3; TRBD2 agrees at 7 bases. This CDR3 spans 12 amino acids. V lost 3 bases and J lost 8; bases outside the gene matches: 2. Per the germline V gene, CDR1 is SGHVS and CDR2 is FNYEAQ. The CDR3, as DNA: TGTGCCAGCAGCTTGGAGCGGGGTACGCAGTATTTT. It codes for CASSLERGTQYF.

The chain carries TRBV7-8 and TRBJ1-2, with a possible D match to TRBD1 (5 bases). The ends were cut back, 2 bases at V and 6 bases at J, with 19 bases in the middle. The CDR3 totals 16 residues. Germline CDR1 reads SGHVS; CDR2 reads FQNEAQ. Here the CDR3 DNA reads TGTGCCAGCAGCTTACTGCAGGGCCCCCTCTGGGATGGCTACACCTTC. Encoded protein: CASSLLQGPLWDGYTF.

A single count supports this clonotype. The V and J genes are TRBV30 and TRBJ1-2; D is undetermined. This CDR3 is built from 15 residues. With 8 bases removed from V and 4 bases from J, the gap between germline ends came to 23 bases. Germline CDR1 and CDR2: GTSNPN and SVGIG (reference sequence). The CDR3 loop reads CAKTLPGAGSYGYTF. The CDR3 nucleotides are TGTGCCAAAACTTTGCCCGGAGCCGGATCCTATGGCTACACCTTC.

The gene calls are TRBV30 and TRBJ1-1; TRBD1 might be the D (5 bases). Germline-derived CDR1 and CDR2 are GTSNPN and SVGIG (reference sequence). The CDR3 length is 9 residues. CDR3 amino acids: CAVGGEAFF. CDR3 sequence (DNA): TGTGCTGTTGGGGGTGAAGCTTTCTTT.

The chain's CDR3 is CASSQVASTQNTIYF. CDR3 in DNA: TGCGCCAGCAGCCAAGTGGCCTCCACCCAGAACACCATATATTTT. The V gene is TRBV4-1, the J gene TRBJ1-3; D uncertain. CDR3 length: 15 residues. Per the germline V gene, CDR1 is MGHRA and CDR2 is YSYEKL. V lost 1 base, J lost 7 bases, and 14 bases lay in between.

The gene calls are TRBV5-1 and TRBJ2-6; perhaps TRBD2 as D (6 bases). CDR3 size: 16 residues. Germline CDR1 SGHRS, CDR2 YFSETQ. The V end was cut by 1 base, the J end by 1 base, with 9 bases between. The chain's CDR3 is CASSLFAGSGANVLTF. In DNA, the CDR3 is TGCGCCAGCAGCTTGTTTGCGGGGTCTGGGGCCAACGTCCTGACTTTC.

V gene TRBV27 combines with J gene TRBJ1-1, with a weak D call TRBD1 (6 bases). CDR3 length: 14 residues. CDR1 and CDR2 (germline): MNHEY, SMNVEV (reference sequence). V was clipped by 4 bases and J by 2 bases, with 11 bases between them. CDR3 sequence: CASSSLTGNTEAFF. CDR3 DNA: TGTGCCAGCAGTTCGCTGACAGGTAACACTGAAGCTTTCTTT.

This rearrangement joins TRBV2 to TRBJ1-1; 7 bases match TRBD1. The CDR3 totals 14 residues. V dropped 9 bases and J dropped 4; count of bases not matched to a gene: 11. Per germline, CDR1 SNHLY and CDR2 FYNNEI. The CDR3 bases are TGTGCCAGTCGGCGGGCAGGGGGTACCACTGAAGCTTTCTTT. Its protein product is CASRRAGGTTEAFF. Looking up the rest from reference TRBV2 and TRBJ1-1 gives the full variable domain: EPEVTQTPSHQVTQMGQEVILRCVPISNHLYFYWYRQILGQKVEFLVSFYNNEISEKSEIFDDQFSVERPDGSNFTLKIRSTKLEDSAMYFCASRRAGGTTEAFFGQGTRLTVV.

This rearrangement joins TRBV7-2 to TRBJ2-5, with 10 bases fitting TRBD2. The V gene end was trimmed by 5 bases and the J gene end by 5 bases; junction bases not matched to a gene: 5. The CDR3 has 14 amino acids. Germline lookup yields CDR1 SGHTA and CDR2 FQGNSA. The CDR3 spells CASSRGLAKETQYF. CDR3 coding DNA: TGTGCCAGCAGCCGGGGACTAGCGAAGGAGACCCAGTACTTC.

In its sample, this clonotype was seen once. The gene calls are TRBV20-1 and TRBJ2-2; 10 nucleotides line up with TRBD2. Trimming removed 6 bases from V and 4 bases from J; junction bases left unmatched: 8. This CDR3 is 15 amino acids long. Per the germline V gene, CDR1 is DFQATT and CDR2 is SNEGSKA (reference sequence). The CDR3 loop reads CSADLAGAITGELFF. In DNA form, the CDR3 reads TGCAGTGCAGATCTAGCGGGGGCCATCACCGGGGAGCTGTTTTTT.

In nucleotides, the CDR3 is TGTGCCAGCAGTCCCCTCGGCGGCGGACGCTCTGGGGCCAACGTCCTGACTTTC. Encoded protein: CASSPLGGGRSGANVLTF. This chain joins TRBV6-1 and TRBJ2-6; D unresolved. Germline V CDR1 and CDR2: MNHNS, SASEGT. V was pared by 5 bases and J by 0 bases, with 17 bases between. The CDR3 loop spans 18 amino acids.

The rearrangement joins TRBV20-1 to TRBJ1-2; D is uncertain. The V end lost 8 bases, the J end lost 4 bases, and 23 bases lay between the germline ends. The CDR3 contains 15 residues. Germline V gives CDR1 DFQATT, CDR2 SNEGSKA (reference sequence). DNA for the CDR3: TGCAGTACCTCGGCTTGGCAGGCGGTGAGCTATGGCTACACCTTC. It codes for CSTSAWQAVSYGYTF.

The chain links TRBV3-1 to TRBJ2-1; 8 nucleotides line up with TRBD2. Germline loops: CDR1 LGHDT, CDR2 YNNKEL (reference sequence). V lost 4 bases and J lost 6; bases outside the gene matches: 11. The CDR3 is 16 amino acids. The CDR3 here is CASSPKVGGAINEQFF. CDR3 sequence (DNA): TGTGCCAGCAGCCCCAAAGTCGGGGGGGCAATCAATGAGCAGTTCTTC.

This chain uses TRBV4-1 with TRBJ2-3; TRBD1 agrees at 7 bases. The V segment lost 0 bases and the J segment 6 bases; nucleotides outside the gene matches: 18. This CDR3 is 19 amino acids long. Germline CDR1 MGHRA, CDR2 YSYEKL. The DNA of the CDR3 is TGCGCCAGCAGCCAAGACATAATTCCGGGACAAGGACAGGCTGATACGCAGTATTTT. Protein sequence: CASSQDIIPGQGQADTQYF.

The J gene is TRBJ2-7, the V gene TRBV29-1; either TRBD1 or TRBD2 may fit D (5 bases each). Trimming took off 8 bases at V and 4 bases at J, with 21 bases between the two ends. The CDR3 consists of 14 residues. Germline V lookup: CDR1 SQVTM, CDR2 ANQGSEA. The CDR3 region has the DNA TGCAGCCCCCCCACCCGGGGACGTCCGTACGAGCAGTACTTC. Amino acid sequence: CSPPTRGRPYEQYF.

The J gene is TRBJ2-5, the V gene TRBV5-1; D perhaps matches TRBD2 (6 bases). V lost 0 bases, J lost 2 bases, and 20 bases lay in between. Per the germline V gene, CDR1 is SGHRS and CDR2 is YFSETQ. CDR3 size: 18 residues. In DNA, the CDR3 is TGCGCCAGCAGCTTGGCCAACCTCCTAGCGAGACCTCAAGAGACCCAGTACTTC. This sequence encodes CASSLANLLARPQETQYF.

V and J are TRBV15 and TRBJ2-7, with 8 bases lining up with TRBD2. The germline V gene encodes CDR1 LNHNV and CDR2 YYDKDF (reference sequence). V gave up 9 bases and J gave up 7 bases; unmatched junction bases: 11. The CDR3 consists of 13 residues. The CDR3 is CATRAGVVEEQYF. CDR3 nucleotide sequence: TGTGCCACGCGAGCGGGGGTTGTAGAGGAGCAGTACTTC.

The V and J genes are TRBV25-1 and TRBJ2-3, with D unclear. Trimming cost V 2 bases and J 4 bases, with 4 bases left between them. Germline V gene lookup returns CDR1 MGHDK and CDR2 SYGVNS. The CDR3 length is 12 residues. The CDR3 nucleotides read TGTGCCAGCAGTGAAGATCCAGATACGCAGTATTTT. Amino acid sequence: CASSEDPDTQYF.

The CDR3 protein is CASSRGYDNSPLHF. The CDR3 bases are TGTGCCAGCAGCAGGGGTTACGACAATTCACCCCTCCACTTT. The rearrangement links TRBV14 to TRBJ1-6, with a tentative D call TRBD1 (5 bases). The CDR3 length is 14 residues. CDR1 and CDR2 from the germline V gene are SGHDN and FVKESK. Deletions cut 5 bases from V and 7 bases from J, with 12 bases between.

This chain links TRBV9 with TRBJ2-1; tentatively, D is TRBD1 or TRBD2 (6 bases each). V gave up 4 bases and J gave up 13 bases, with 24 bases separating them. Germline CDR1 and CDR2: SGDLS and YYNGEE. The CDR3 is 15 residues long. The CDR3 DNA reads TGTGCCAGCAGCCGGTCTAGAGGGGGGACCTACGATCAGTTCTTC. Protein sequence: CASSRSRGGTYDQFF.

J is TRBJ2-5 and V is TRBV18; D might be TRBD2 (7 bases). In germline, CDR1 is KGHSH, CDR2 LQKENI. Trimming pared 3 bases from V and 4 bases from J, leaving 15 bases between. The CDR3 consists of 15 residues. The CDR3 loop reads CASSPSAGEGETQYF. In nucleotides, the CDR3 is TGTGCCAGCTCACCCTCCGCAGGGGAGGGAGAGACCCAGTACTTC.

The CDR3 DNA is TGCAGTGCTAGGGTCGGACTTGGCACTGAAGCTTTCTTT. Protein: CSARVGLGTEAFF. The chain combines TRBV20-1 with TRBJ1-1; D ambiguous. The CDR3 contains 13 residues. CDR1 is DFQATT, CDR2 SNEGSKA, per germline (reference sequence). The V and J ends lost 3 bases and 4 bases respectively, with 12 bases between them.

This rearrangement joins TRBV12-3 or TRBV12-4 to TRBJ1-5; D remains ambiguous. CDR3 length: 13 amino acids. Trimming took 3 bases from V and 7 from J, leaving 10 bases between them. The CDR3 region is CASSFLDFQPQHF. CDR3 sequence (DNA): TGTGCCAGCAGTTTCTTGGATTTCCAGCCCCAGCATTTT.

V and J are TRBV7-6 and TRBJ2-1, with TRBD1 matching over 7 bases. The germline gives CDR1 SGHVS, CDR2 FNYEAQ. With 2 bases clipped from V and 2 bases from J, the junction kept 3 bases outside the gene matches. CDR3 length: 15 amino acids. The CDR3 spells CASSLTGTAYNEQFF. In DNA form, the CDR3 reads TGTGCCAGCAGCTTAACAGGGACAGCCTACAATGAGCAGTTCTTC.

This clonotype was recorded only once. The chain has TRBV30 and TRBJ2-5, with D perhaps matching TRBD1 or TRBD2 (5 bases each). Trimming took off 1 base at V and 5 bases at J, with 8 bases between the two ends. The CDR3 contains 12 residues. From germline, CDR1 is GTSNPN and CDR2 SVGIG (reference sequence). CDR3 bases: TGTGCCTGGAGTGGGGGGAAGGAGACCCAGTACTTC. It specifies CAWSGGKETQYF. The whole variable domain, remainder taken from reference TRBV30 and TRBJ2-5, is SQTIHQWPATLVQPVGSPLSLECTVEGTSNPNLYWYRQAAGRGLQLLFYSVGIGQISSEVPQNLSASRPQDRQFILSSKKLLLSDSGFYLCAWSGGKETQYFGPGTRLLVL.

The J gene is TRBJ1-1, the V gene TRBV29-1, with unresolved D. CDR3 size: 15 residues. The germline V gene encodes CDR1 SQVTM and CDR2 ANQGSEA. The V gene lost 0 bases and the J gene lost 4 bases, with 15 bases spanning the gap. CDR3 sequence: CSVEEGRLRSTEAFF. In DNA form, the CDR3 reads TGCAGCGTTGAAGAAGGCAGGTTAAGAAGCACTGAAGCTTTCTTT.